The entry below gives a single T cell receptor (beta chain) sequence along with its context. Source study methods: Amplified reference gene primers provided the basis for estimating nucleated cell counts. This table comes from immunoSEQ multiplex PCR, and its TCRdb copy is limited to in-frame clones, with some not included. The V and J calls and clone size come from that table; D and trimming were worked out from the DNA. Here the sample spans 250,000 to 350,000 clones, approximately 86% being singletons. These data originate in a study of blood T cell repertoires in COVID-19. Germline lookup yields CDR1 LGHNT and CDR2 FRNRAP. J was trimmed by 4 bases and V by 6 bases; bases with no gene match: 9. The CDR3 length is 15 residues.

The receptor was derived from a woman aged 70-85 years with COVID-19, enrolled during active disease. The chain recombines TRBV12-5 with TRBJ2-5; 9 bases are a match to TRBD1. The sequenced sample consisted of peripheral blood. The CDR3 coding sequence is TGTGCTAGTGGGGAAACAGGGGGCGGGACAGAGACCCAGTACTTC. It yields the protein CASGETGGGTETQYF.